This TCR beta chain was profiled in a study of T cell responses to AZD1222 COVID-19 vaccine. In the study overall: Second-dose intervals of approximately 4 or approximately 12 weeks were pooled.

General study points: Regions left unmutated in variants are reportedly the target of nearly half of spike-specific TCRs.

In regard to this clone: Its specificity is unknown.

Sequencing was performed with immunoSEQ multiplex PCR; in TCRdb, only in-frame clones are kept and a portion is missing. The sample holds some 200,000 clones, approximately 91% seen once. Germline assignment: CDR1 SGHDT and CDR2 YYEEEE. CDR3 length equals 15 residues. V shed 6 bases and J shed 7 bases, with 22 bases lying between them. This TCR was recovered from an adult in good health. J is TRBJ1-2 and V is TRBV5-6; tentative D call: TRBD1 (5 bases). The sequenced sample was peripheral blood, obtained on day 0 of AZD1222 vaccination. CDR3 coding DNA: TGTGCCAGCAACAGGCCGGGACGGTTTTCAGCTGGCTACACCTTC. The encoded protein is CASNRPGRFSAGYTF.